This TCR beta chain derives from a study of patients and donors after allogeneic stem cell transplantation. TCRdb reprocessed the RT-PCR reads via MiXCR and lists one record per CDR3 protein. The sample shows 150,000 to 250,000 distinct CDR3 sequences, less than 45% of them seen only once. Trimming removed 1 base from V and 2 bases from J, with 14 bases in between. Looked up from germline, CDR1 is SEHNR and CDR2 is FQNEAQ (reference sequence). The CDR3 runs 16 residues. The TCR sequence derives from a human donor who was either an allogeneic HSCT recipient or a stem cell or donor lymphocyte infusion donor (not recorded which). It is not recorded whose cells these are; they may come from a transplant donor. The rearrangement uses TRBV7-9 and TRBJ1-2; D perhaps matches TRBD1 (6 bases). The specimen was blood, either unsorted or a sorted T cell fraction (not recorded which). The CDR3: CASSLGGQAWNYGYTF. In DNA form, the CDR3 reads TGTGCCAGCAGCTTAGGGGGACAAGCTTGGAACTATGGCTACACCTTC. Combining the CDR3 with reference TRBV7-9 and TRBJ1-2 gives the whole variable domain DTGVSQNPRHKITKRGQNVTFRCDPISEHNRLYWYRQTLGQGPEFLTYFQNEAQLEKSRLLSDRFSAERPKGSFSTLEIQRTEQGDSAMYLCASSLGGQAWNYGYTFGSGTRLTVV.